The TCR beta chain under discussion was sequenced for a study of blood T cell repertoires in COVID-19 (dated by TCRdb to 2018 to 2021). Background on the whole study: Samples from collaborators originated in the United States, Italy and Spain and spanned both the acute and convalescent phases of COVID-19. The material from the prospective study consisted of cDNA or gDNA derived from T cells, B-cell-depleted T cells, or PBMCs. Subjects who had been exposed to COVID-19, were actively infected with it, or had recovered from it provided the deeply sampled blood TCRbeta repertoires that made up the dataset. The repertoires were released in a freely available public database intended as a resource for research on the immune response to SARS-CoV-2. Samples were obtained from the ongoing ImmuneRACE study (first 160 participants) and from some 1,200 subjects provided by 6 global collaborators. Nearly every sample came with metadata listing a de-identified subject ID, COVID-19 status, age in years and sex. HLA class I and class II types, where available, came from metadata supplied by the sample provider rather than from assay-based typing. Overall study results and their limits: The quantity of clinical and demographic metadata differed by source and by participant and was supplied without curation.

In the prospective study, participants were roughly 18 to 95 years old, resided in 25 or so geographic areas of the United States, and were enrolled through a virtual design. In the prospective study, cohorts were assigned on the basis of participant-reported clinical history obtained from a screening survey and a study questionnaire. ImmuneRACE Cohort 3 recovered participants were defined by two consecutive negative NP/OP PCR tests, healthcare professional clearance, or symptom resolution. In the prospective study, whole blood, serum and a nasopharyngeal or oropharyngeal swab were collected from each participant by mobile phlebotomists. Prospective study participants could optionally give additional blood draws and questionnaires over an approximately 2-month period. Before DNA extraction, blood samples from the prospective study were shipped at room temperature or frozen. The junction shows trimming of 2 bases on V and 5 bases on J, and the gene matches do not reach 10 bases of it. There are 18 amino acids in the CDR3, from cysteine to phenylalanine inclusive. Only the CDR3 part of the read is kept: 54 bases, read in frame from the first base. The germline V gene specifies SGHNT as CDR1 and YENEEA as CDR2.

Concerning this clone: The clone's antigen remains unknown. No much larger clone exists at a distance of one base, and base qualities are not known.

TCRbeta CDR3 regions were amplified from genomic DNA by means of the immunoSEQ Assay, a bias-controlled multiplex PCR. Turning to the authors' computational methods: The number of nucleated cells in each sample was estimated by amplification of reference gene primers within the assay. To quantify the absolute abundance of each unique TCRbeta CDR3 rearrangement, sequence reads were collapsed and filtered. Productive Simpson clonality was computed per sample as the square root of Simpson's diversity index over productive rearrangements. TCRdb retrieved this table from immuneACCESS and kept in-frame rearrangements only. Not all clones are present; in checked studies, unresolved V genes account for under half, and no reason is known for the remainder. Clone size and the V and J calls come from that table; the DNA yielded D and trimming. This sample is represented by roughly 250,000 clones; 75% to 90% of them were singletons. The ten most abundant clones make up 4.3% of the sample.

Recombination joined TRBV11-3 with TRBJ2-3; TRBD2 aligns with 13 central bases. The sequencing input was PBMCs or T cells enriched from blood (not recorded which). This sequence originates from a woman younger than 45 who had recovered from COVID-19. The CDR3 in this case is CASSLTAGLAGDGDTQYF. The DNA reads as follows: TGTGCCAGCAGCTTAACCGCCGGACTAGCGGGAGATGGAGATACGCAGTATTTT.